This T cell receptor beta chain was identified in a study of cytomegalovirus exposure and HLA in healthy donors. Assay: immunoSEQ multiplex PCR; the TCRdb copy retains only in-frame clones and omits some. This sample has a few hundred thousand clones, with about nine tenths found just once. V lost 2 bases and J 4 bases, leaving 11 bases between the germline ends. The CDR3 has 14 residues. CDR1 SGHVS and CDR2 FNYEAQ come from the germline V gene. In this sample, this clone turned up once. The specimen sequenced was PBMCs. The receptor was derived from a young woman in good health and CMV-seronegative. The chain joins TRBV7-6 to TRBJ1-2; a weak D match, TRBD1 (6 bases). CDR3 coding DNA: TGTGCCAGCAGCTTATTGCAGGGGACCTATGGCTACACCTTC. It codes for CASSLLQGTYGYTF.